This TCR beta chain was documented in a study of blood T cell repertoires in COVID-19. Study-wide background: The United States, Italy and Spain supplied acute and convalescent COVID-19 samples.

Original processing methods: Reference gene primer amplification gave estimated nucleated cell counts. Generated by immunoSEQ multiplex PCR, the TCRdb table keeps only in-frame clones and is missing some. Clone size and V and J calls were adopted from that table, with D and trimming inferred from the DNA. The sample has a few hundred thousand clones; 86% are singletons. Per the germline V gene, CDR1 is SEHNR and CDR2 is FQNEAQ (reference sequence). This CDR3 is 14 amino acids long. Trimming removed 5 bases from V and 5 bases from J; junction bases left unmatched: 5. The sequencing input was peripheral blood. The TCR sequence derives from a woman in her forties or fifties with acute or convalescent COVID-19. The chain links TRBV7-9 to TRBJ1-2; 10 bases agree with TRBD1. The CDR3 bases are TGTGCCAGCAGCCGACAGGGGGCTCGTTATGGCTACACCTTC. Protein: CASSRQGARYGYTF. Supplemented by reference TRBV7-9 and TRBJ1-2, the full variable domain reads DTGVSQNPRHKITKRGQNVTFRCDPISEHNRLYWYRQTLGQGPEFLTYFQNEAQLEKSRLLSDRFSAERPKGSFSTLEIQRTEQGDSAMYLCASSRQGARYGYTFGSGTRLTVV.